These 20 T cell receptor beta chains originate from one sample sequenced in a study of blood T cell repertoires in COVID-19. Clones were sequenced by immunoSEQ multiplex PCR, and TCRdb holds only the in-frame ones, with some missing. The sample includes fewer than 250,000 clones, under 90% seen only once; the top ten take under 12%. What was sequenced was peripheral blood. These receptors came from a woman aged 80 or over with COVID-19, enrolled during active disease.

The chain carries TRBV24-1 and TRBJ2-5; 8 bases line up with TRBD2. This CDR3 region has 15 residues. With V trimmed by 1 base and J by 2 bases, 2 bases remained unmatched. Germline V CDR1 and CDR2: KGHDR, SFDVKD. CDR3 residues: CATSDFIAGQETQYF. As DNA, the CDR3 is TGTGCCACCAGTGATTTTATAGCGGGGCAAGAGACCCAGTACTTC.

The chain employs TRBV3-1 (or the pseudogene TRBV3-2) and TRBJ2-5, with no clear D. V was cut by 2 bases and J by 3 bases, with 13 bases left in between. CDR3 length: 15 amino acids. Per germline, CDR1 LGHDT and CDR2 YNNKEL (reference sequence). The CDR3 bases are TGTGCCAGCAGCCAATGGATTAGCTCTGAAGAGACCCAGTACTTC. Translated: CASSQWISSEETQYF.

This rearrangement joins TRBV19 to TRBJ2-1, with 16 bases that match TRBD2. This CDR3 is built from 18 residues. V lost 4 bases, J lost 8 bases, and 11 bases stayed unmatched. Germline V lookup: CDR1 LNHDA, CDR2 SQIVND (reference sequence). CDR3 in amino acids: CASSTGLAGGKLGHEQFF. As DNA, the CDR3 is TGTGCCAGTAGTACGGGACTAGCGGGGGGGAAATTAGGTCATGAGCAGTTCTTC.

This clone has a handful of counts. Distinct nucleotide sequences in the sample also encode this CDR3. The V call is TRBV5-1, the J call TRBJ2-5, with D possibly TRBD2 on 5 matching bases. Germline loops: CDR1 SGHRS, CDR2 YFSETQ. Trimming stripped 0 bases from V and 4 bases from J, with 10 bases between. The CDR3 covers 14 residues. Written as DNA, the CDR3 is TGCGCCAGCAGCTTGGACAGCCGGGGAGAGACCCAGTACTTC. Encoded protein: CASSLDSRGETQYF.

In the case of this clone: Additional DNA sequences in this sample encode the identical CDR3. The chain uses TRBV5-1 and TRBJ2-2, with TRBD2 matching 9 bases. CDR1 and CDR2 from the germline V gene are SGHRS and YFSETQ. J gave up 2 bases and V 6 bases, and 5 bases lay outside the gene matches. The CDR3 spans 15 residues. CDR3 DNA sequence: TGCGCCAGCAATAGAGCGGGGGGCAACACCGGGGAGCTGTTTTTT. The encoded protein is CASNRAGGNTGELFF.

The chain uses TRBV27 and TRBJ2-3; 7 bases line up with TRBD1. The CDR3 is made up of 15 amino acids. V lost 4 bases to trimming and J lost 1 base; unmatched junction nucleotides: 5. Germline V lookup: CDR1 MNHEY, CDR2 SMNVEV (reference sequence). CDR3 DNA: TGTGCCAGCAGTTCAACCGGGACAGGCACAGATACGCAGTATTTT. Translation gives CASSSTGTGTDTQYF.

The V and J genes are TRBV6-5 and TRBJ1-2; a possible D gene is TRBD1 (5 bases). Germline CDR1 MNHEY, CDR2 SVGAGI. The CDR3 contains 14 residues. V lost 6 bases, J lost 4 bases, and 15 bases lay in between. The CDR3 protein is CASSRSIDSYGYTF. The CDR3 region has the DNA TGTGCCAGCAGCCGCTCAATAGACAGCTATGGCTACACCTTC.

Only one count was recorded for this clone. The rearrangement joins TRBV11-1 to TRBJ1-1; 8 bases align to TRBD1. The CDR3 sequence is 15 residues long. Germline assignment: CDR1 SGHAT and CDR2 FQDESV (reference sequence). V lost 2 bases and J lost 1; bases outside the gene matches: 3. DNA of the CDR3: TGTGCCAGCAGCTTACCAGGGACAGGGAACACTGAAGCTTTCTTT. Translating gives CASSLPGTGNTEAFF.

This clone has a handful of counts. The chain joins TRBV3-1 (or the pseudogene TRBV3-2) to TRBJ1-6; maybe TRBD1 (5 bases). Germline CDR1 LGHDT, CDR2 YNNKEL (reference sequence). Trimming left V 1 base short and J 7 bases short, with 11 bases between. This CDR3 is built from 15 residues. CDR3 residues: CASSQVDSRNSPLHF. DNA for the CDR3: TGTGCCAGCAGCCAAGTAGACAGTAGGAATTCACCCCTCCACTTT.

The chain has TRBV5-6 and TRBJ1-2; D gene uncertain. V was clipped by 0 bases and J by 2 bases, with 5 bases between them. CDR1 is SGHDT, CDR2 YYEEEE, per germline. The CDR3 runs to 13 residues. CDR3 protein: CASSLEQNYGYTF. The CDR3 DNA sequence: TGTGCCAGCAGCTTGGAACAGAACTATGGCTACACCTTC.

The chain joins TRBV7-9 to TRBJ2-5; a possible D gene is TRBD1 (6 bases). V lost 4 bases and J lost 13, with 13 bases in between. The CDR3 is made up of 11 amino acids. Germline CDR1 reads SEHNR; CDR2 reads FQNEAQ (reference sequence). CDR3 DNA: TGTGCCAGCAGCTACGACAGGTTCCCGTACTTC. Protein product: CASSYDRFPYF.

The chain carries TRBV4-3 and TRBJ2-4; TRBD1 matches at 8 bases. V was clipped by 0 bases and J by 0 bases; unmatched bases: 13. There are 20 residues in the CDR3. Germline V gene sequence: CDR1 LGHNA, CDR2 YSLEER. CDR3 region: CASSQEYGQGPKLAKNIQYF. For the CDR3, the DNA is TGCGCCAGCAGCCAAGAATACGGACAGGGTCCGAAACTAGCCAAAAACATTCAGTACTTC.

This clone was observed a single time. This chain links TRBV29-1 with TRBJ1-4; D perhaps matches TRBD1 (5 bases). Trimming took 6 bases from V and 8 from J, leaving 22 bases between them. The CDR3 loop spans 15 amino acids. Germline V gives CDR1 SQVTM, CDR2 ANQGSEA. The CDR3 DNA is TGCAGCGTCGGTAGGGGCGACAGTCAGGGAGAAAAACTGTTTTTT. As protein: CSVGRGDSQGEKLFF.

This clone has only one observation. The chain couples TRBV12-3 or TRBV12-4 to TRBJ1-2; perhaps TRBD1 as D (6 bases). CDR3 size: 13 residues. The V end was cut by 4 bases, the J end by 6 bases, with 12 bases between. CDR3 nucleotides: TGTGCCAGCAGTTGGACAGTGGTTAATGGCTACACCTTC. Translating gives CASSWTVVNGYTF.

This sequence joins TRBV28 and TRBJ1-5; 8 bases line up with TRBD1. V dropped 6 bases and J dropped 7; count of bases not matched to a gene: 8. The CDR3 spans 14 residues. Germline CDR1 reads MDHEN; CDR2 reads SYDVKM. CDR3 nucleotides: TGTGCCAGCAGAAGCACAGGGGGAGGACAGCCCCAGCATTTT. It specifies CASRSTGGGQPQHF.

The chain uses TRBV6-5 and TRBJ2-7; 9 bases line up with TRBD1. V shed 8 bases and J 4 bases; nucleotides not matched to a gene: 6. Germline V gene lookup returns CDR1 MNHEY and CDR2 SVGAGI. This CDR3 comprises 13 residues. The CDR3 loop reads CASGPGQGYEQYF. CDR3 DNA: TGTGCCAGCGGACCGGGACAGGGTTACGAGCAGTACTTC.

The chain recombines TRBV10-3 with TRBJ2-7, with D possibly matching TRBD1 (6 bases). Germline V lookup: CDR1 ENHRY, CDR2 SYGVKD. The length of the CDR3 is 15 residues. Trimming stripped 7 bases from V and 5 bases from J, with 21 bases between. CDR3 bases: TGTGCCATCAAAAGGACAGAAATTCCCAGAGACGAGCAGTACTTC. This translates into CAIKRTEIPRDEQYF.

The CDR3, as DNA: TGCGCCAGCAGCCTCGGGGGGGCGGAACAGCCCCAGCATTTT. Its translation is CASSLGGAEQPQHF. The J gene is TRBJ1-5, the V gene TRBV5-1; D might be TRBD1 (6 bases). Germline assignment: CDR1 SGHRS and CDR2 YFSETQ. V lost 4 bases to trimming and J lost 7 bases, with 15 bases between them. This CDR3 is 14 amino acids long.

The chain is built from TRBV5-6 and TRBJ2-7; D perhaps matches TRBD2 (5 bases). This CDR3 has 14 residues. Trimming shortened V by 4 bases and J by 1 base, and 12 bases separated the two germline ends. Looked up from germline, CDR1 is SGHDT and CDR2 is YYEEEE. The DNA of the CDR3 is TGTGCCAGCAGCAGATACAGCGGTTCCTACGAGCAGTACTTC. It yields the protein CASSRYSGSYEQYF.

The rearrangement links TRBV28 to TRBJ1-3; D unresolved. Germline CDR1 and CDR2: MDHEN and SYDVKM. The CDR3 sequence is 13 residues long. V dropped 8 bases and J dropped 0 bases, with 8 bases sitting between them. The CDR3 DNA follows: TGTGCCAGCGAGCGTCTCTCTGGAAACACCATATATTTT. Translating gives CASERLSGNTIYF.